This is a list of T cell receptor beta chains from one sample in a study of patients and donors after allogeneic stem cell transplantation. TCRdb passed the RT-PCR reads through MiXCR, listing each CDR3 protein once. The table records 28,000 or so distinct CDR3 sequences, nearly 7% of them present only once. The sample was blood, either unsorted or a sorted T cell fraction (not recorded which). These receptors were collected from a human donor who was either an allogeneic HSCT recipient or a stem cell or donor lymphocyte infusion donor (not recorded which). It is not recorded whose cells these are; they may come from a transplant donor. Each CDR3 is given with its conserved first and last residue. The order of the fields is V gene, clone size, D gene, J gene, CDR3 DNA, CDR3 protein. The D gene is left open where the match is weak. Rows may omit the clone size; those that give it use once, few, many or a size class.

TRBV29-1,medium-sized,TRBD2,TRBJ2-7,TGCAGCGTTGCAGCGGGAGGGGACGAGCAGTACTTC,CSVAAGGDEQYF
TRBV10-3,many,-,TRBJ2-1,TGTGCCATCAGTTCGACAGGCACTAGCTTGAATGAGCAGTTCTTC,CAISSTGTSLNEQFF
TRBV2,-,TRBD1,TRBJ2-2,TGTGCCAGCAGTGAAACCAGGGGGCAGAACACCGGGGAGCTGTTTTTT,CASSETRGQNTGELFF
TRBV20-1,many,-,TRBJ2-1,TGCAGTGCTAGAGGAGTGGGGTCCTACAATGAGCAGTTCTTC,CSARGVGSYNEQFF
TRBV19,many,-,TRBJ2-5,TGTGCCAGTAACCGCCAGGGCGGGGAGACCCAGTACTTC,CASNRQGGETQYF
TRBV5-1,many,TRBD2,TRBJ2-3,TGCGCCAGCAGCTTGTCCCAGCGGGACGGTACGCAGTATTTT,CASSLSQRDGTQYF
TRBV7-9,many,-,TRBJ2-7,TGTGCCAGCAGCCCGGGTCTTCTCTACGAGCAGTACTTC,CASSPGLLYEQYF
TRBV6-5,few,TRBD1,TRBJ2-7,TGTGCCAGCAGTTACGTCTTTGGACAGGGCTACTACGAGCAGTACTTC,CASSYVFGQGYYEQYF
TRBV4-1,many,-,TRBJ2-3,TGCGCCAGCAGCCAATCGGATACGCAGTATTTT,CASSQSDTQYF
TRBV18,few,-,TRBJ2-6,TGTGCCAGCTTCCGGGCCCTAAGCTCTGGGGCCAACGTCCTGACTTTC,CASFRALSSGANVLTF
TRBV20-1,-,TRBD1,TRBJ2-3,TGCAGTGCTAGCCACCGACAGGGGAGGAACACAGATACGCAGTATTTT,CSASHRQGRNTDTQYF
TRBV12-3/TRBV12-4,many,-,TRBJ2-3,TGTGCCAGCAGTTTTGGGAACACAGATACGCAGTATTTT,CASSFGNTDTQYF
TRBV28,many,-,TRBJ1-1,TGTGCCACCCGATATATGGCCTCCGGGCTGAACACTGAAGCTTTCTTT,CATRYMASGLNTEAFF
TRBV29-1,many,-,TRBJ2-1,TGCAGCGTTGGACAATACAATGAGCAGTTCTTC,CSVGQYNEQFF
TRBV6-5,few,-,TRBJ2-3,TGTGCCAGCAGTTACAGGGTTAGCACAGATACGCAGTATTTT,CASSYRVSTDTQYF
TRBV20-1,many,-,TRBJ2-7,TGCAGTGCTAGCTCCGGGCCTCCCTACGAGCAGTACTTC,CSASSGPPYEQYF
TRBV6-2/TRBV6-3,many,-,TRBJ2-1,TGTGCCAGCAGTTACTCGGTGAACAACAATGAGCAGTTCTTC,CASSYSVNNNEQFF
TRBV2,many,-,TRBJ2-1,TGTGCCAGCAGTGTTGGAGCGGACAATGAGCAGTTCTTC,CASSVGADNEQFF
TRBV18,few,-,TRBJ2-1,TGTGCCAGCTCACCACGGGCAGGGCGGCATGAGCAGTTCTTC,CASSPRAGRHEQFF
TRBV18,many,TRBD1,TRBJ1-1,TGTGCCAGCTCACCGAGACAGGGGATGAACACTGAAGCTTTCTTT,CASSPRQGMNTEAFF
TRBV28,many,-,TRBJ2-4,TGTGCCAGCAGTTCACAGACAGTTTTTTTAGCCAAAAACATTCAGTACTTC,CASSSQTVFLAKNIQYF
TRBV20-1,-,-,TRBJ1-5,TGCAGTGCTAGATGGGGGGCGCGACGGCTGGGCAATCAGCCCCAGCATTTT,CSARWGARRLGNQPQHF
TRBV27,many,TRBD1,TRBJ2-7,TGTGCCAGCAGGATCCTCGGACAGGGCTCCGAGCAGTACTTC,CASRILGQGSEQYF
TRBV2,-,-,TRBJ2-3,TGTGCCAGCAGTGGGTTTGGAGGCGCTACGCAGTATTTT,CASSGFGGATQYF
TRBV14,many,-,TRBJ2-3,TGTGCCAGCAGCCAACCAGCGGCATATACGCAGTATTTT,CASSQPAAYTQYF
TRBV7-8,few,-,TRBJ1-4,TGTGCCAGCAGCTTAGACCAGGGCGGCGAAAAACTGTTTTTT,CASSLDQGGEKLFF
TRBV27,few,-,TRBJ2-3,TGTGCCAGCAGTTTTAGGACTAGCACAGATACGCAGTATTTT,CASSFRTSTDTQYF
TRBV7-8,few,TRBD2,TRBJ2-1,TGTGCCAGCAGCTTAGTGGGACTAGGGGACAATGAGCAGTTCTTC,CASSLVGLGDNEQFF
TRBV24-1,-,-,TRBJ2-3,TGTGCCACCAGGCCTAGAGGGAACACAGATACGCAGTATTTT,CATRPRGNTDTQYF
TRBV20-1,few,TRBD2,TRBJ2-1,TGCAGTGCTAGAGGGACTAGCGGGAGTCCCTACAATGAGCAGTTCTTC,CSARGTSGSPYNEQFF
TRBV9,many,-,TRBJ1-4,TGTGCCAGCAGCCAAGGGTTCAGGGGAGTTAATGAAAAACTGTTTTTT,CASSQGFRGVNEKLFF
TRBV6-5,-,-,TRBJ2-3,TGTGCCAGCAGTTACTCGGGTTCGGCGGTCACAGATACGCAGTATTTT,CASSYSGSAVTDTQYF
TRBV7-2,many,-,TRBJ2-3,TGTGCCAGCAGCTCCCAGGCGGGCACAGATACGCAGTATTTT,CASSSQAGTDTQYF
TRBV5-8,-,-,TRBJ2-7,TGTGCCAGCAGCCATTTGAAAGGGGTTTTCTACGAGCAGTACTTC,CASSHLKGVFYEQYF
TRBV30,few,-,TRBJ1-4,TGTGCCTGGAGTAGGATCTATACTAATGAAAAACTGTTTTTT,CAWSRIYTNEKLFF
TRBV9,many,-,TRBJ2-4,TGTGCCAGCAGCGAAGGGGTGGGGGTTGGAGCAGCCAAAAACATTCAGTACTTC,CASSEGVGVGAAKNIQYF
TRBV7-9,-,-,TRBJ2-2,TGTGCCAGCAGCTTAGTAGTGGCTGGCGGGGAGCTGTTTTTT,CASSLVVAGGELFF
TRBV6-2/TRBV6-3,many,-,TRBJ2-3,TGTGCCAGCAGTTCAGAGTTTACAGATACGCAGTATTTT,CASSSEFTDTQYF
TRBV5-1,many,TRBD1,TRBJ2-3,TGCGCCAGCAGCAGGCAGGGGGCGGTCACAGATACGCAGTATTTT,CASSRQGAVTDTQYF
TRBV20-1,many,TRBD2,TRBJ2-7,TGCAGTGCGACCCCTAGCGGAAGCTACGAGCAGTACTTC,CSATPSGSYEQYF
TRBV9,many,TRBD1,TRBJ1-1,TGTGCCAGCAGCGCCCTCGGGGACAGACTGAACACTGAAGCTTTCTTT,CASSALGDRLNTEAFF
TRBV12-3/TRBV12-4,many,TRBD2,TRBJ2-2,TGTGCCAGCAGTTTGGGGACTAGGAACACCGGGGAGCTGTTTTTT,CASSLGTRNTGELFF
TRBV6-5,-,TRBD1,TRBJ2-3,TGTGCCAGCAGATTACGACAGGGCGATGGCACAGATACGCAGTATTTT,CASRLRQGDGTDTQYF
TRBV20-1,few,TRBD1,TRBJ1-5,TGCAGTGCTGGACAGGGTGGCAATCAGCCCCAGCATTTT,CSAGQGGNQPQHF
TRBV18,few,TRBD1,TRBJ1-4,TGTGCCAGCTCAAAGGGGGCGACTGATGAAAAACTGTTTTTT,CASSKGATDEKLFF
TRBV6-2/TRBV6-3,few,TRBD1,TRBJ2-7,TGTGCCAGCAGTTCTCGGGACAGGGGATACGAGCAGTACTTC,CASSSRDRGYEQYF
TRBV20-1,few,-,TRBJ2-7,TGCAGTGCGCCAACAGAAGTCGAGCAGTACTTC,CSAPTEVEQYF
TRBV28,-,-,TRBJ2-1,TGTGCCAGCAGTTTTGGGGGGAGCTCCTACAATGAGCAGTTCTTC,CASSFGGSSYNEQFF
TRBV7-9,many,-,TRBJ1-6,TGTGCCAGCAGCTTATCAGGCTCACCCCTCCACTTT,CASSLSGSPLHF
TRBV18,-,-,TRBJ2-3,TGTGCCAGCTCACCCCTGACTAGCACAGATACGCAGTATTTT,CASSPLTSTDTQYF
TRBV7-2,medium-sized,-,TRBJ1-1,TGTGCCAGCAGCTTAGGTGGCAGGACAGACTCTGAAGCTTTCTTT,CASSLGGRTDSEAFF